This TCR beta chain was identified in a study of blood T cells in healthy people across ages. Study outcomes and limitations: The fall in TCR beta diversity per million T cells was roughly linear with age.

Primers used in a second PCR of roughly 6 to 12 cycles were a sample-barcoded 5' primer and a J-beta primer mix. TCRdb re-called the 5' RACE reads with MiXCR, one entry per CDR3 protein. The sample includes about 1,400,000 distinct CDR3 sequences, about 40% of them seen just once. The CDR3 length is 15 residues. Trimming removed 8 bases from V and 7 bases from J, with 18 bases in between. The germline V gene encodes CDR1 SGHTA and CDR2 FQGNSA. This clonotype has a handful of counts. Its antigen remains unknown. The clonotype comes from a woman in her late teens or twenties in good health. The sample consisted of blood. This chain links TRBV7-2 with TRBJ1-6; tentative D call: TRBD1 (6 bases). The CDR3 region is CASREGGVGNSPLHF. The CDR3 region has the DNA TGTGCCAGCCGCGAGGGGGGTGTGGGGAATTCACCCCTCCACTTT.